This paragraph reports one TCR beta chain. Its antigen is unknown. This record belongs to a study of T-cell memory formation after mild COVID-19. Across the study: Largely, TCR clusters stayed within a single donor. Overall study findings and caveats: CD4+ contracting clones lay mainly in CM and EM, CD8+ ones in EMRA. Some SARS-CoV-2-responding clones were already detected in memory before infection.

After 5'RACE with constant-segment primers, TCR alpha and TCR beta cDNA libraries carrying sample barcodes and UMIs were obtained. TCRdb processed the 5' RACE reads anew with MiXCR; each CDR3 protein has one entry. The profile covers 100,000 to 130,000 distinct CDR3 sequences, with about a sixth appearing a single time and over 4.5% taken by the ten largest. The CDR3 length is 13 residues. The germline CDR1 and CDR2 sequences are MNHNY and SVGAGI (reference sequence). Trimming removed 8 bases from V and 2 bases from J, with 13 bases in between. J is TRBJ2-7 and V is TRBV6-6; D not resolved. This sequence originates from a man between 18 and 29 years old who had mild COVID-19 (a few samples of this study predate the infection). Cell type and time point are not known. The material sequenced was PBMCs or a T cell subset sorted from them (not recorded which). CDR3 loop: CASHRRVTYEQYF. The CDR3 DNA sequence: TGTGCCAGCCACCGACGGGTAACCTACGAGCAGTACTTC.